This T cell receptor beta chain was captured in a study of cytomegalovirus exposure and HLA in healthy donors. V lost 6 bases and J 6 bases, leaving 14 bases between the germline ends. Germline CDR1 is SQVTM and CDR2 is ANQGSEA. The CDR3 runs 13 residues. In the PCR, 60 Vbeta and 13 Jbeta primers were used. Measured with immunoSEQ multiplex PCR; TCRdb has only the in-frame clones, and not every one. The table includes around 78,000 clones, approximately 57% detected once. The chain joins TRBV29-1 to TRBJ2-2; D perhaps matches TRBD2 (6 bases). Sample: PBMCs. This receptor was taken from a man aged 25-40 years in good health and CMV-seropositive. The CDR3 DNA reads as TGCAGCGTGGGATTTACGGGGGCCGGGGAGCTGTTTTTT. It translates to CSVGFTGAGELFF.